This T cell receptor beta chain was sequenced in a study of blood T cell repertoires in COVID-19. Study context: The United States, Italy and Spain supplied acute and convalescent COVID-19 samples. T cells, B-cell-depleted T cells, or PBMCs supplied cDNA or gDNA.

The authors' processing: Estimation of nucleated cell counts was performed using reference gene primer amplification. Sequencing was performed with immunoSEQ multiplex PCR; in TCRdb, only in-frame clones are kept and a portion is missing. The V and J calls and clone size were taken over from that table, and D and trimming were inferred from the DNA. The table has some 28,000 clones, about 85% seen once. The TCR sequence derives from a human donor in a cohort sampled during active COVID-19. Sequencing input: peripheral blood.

CDR3: CASTRTSGYSPLHF. CDR3 sequence (DNA): TGTGCCAGCACAAGGACATCGGGCTATTCACCCCTCCACTTT. The rearrangement joins TRBV6-5 to TRBJ1-6, with D perhaps matching TRBD1 (5 bases). This CDR3 region has 14 residues. Trimming took 7 bases from V and 8 from J, leaving 15 bases between them. Germline CDR1 and CDR2: MNHEY and SVGAGI.